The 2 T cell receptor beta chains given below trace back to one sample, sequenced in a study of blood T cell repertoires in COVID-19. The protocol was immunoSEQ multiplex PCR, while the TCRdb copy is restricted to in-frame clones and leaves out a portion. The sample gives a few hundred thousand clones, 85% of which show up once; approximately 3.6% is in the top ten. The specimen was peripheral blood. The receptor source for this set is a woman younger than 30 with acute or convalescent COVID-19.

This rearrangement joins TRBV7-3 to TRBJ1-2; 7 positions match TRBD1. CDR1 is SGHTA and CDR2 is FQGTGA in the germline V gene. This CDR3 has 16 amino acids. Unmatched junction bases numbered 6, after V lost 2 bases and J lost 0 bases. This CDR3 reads CASSLVGGGANYGYTF. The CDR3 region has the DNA TGTGCCAGCAGCTTAGTCGGAGGGGGCGCTAACTATGGCTACACCTTC.

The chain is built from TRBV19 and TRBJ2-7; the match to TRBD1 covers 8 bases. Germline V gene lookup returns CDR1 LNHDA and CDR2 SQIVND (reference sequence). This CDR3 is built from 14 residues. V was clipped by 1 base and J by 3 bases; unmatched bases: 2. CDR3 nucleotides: TGTGCCAGTAGTATAGTGGGACAGGACTACGAGCAGTACTTC. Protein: CASSIVGQDYEQYF.